Following are 20 T cell receptor beta chains from one sample sequenced in a study of CD4 T cells in relation to SARS-CoV-2 and coronaviruses. Unexposed donor CD4+ T cells date from 2011-2018, before the COVID-19 pandemic. After 10 to 11 days of culture, CD4+ T cells were isolated. These receptors lack a known antigen. Sequencing was performed with immunoSEQ multiplex PCR; in TCRdb, only in-frame clones are kept and a portion is missing. Of around 24,000 clones in the sample, around 80% were seen once. Sequencing was done on a sample of CD4+ T cells from PBMCs, cultured in vitro. These receptors were taken from a human donor in good health.

The chain couples TRBV6-1 to TRBJ2-6, with D possibly being TRBD2 (5 bases). The germline CDR1 and CDR2 sequences are MNHNS and SASEGT. Trimming pared 3 bases from V and 4 bases from J, leaving 10 bases between. CDR3 length: 15 residues. The CDR3 here is CASSEGVVGANVLTF. In DNA form, the CDR3 reads TGTGCCAGCAGTGAGGGAGTAGTCGGGGCCAACGTCCTGACTTTC.

The chain uses TRBV30 and TRBJ2-6, with 10 positions matching TRBD1. This CDR3 contains 20 residues. With V trimmed by 5 bases and J by 4 bases, 20 bases remained unmatched. Looked up from germline, CDR1 is GTSNPN and CDR2 is SVGIG (reference sequence). As DNA, the CDR3 is TGTGCCTGGTCTATGGGGACAGGGGTCTTTTCTGGCCTCGGGGCCAACGTCCTGACTTTC. Its protein is CAWSMGTGVFSGLGANVLTF.

The rearrangement uses TRBV5-1 and TRBJ1-1; 10 bases fit TRBD1. V dropped 5 bases and J dropped 2; count of bases not matched to a gene: 3. This CDR3 is 14 amino acids long. The germline CDR1 and CDR2 sequences are SGHRS and YFSETQ. CDR3 in DNA: TGCGCCAGCAGAGGGACAGGGGCCAACACTGAAGCTTTCTTT. This gives the protein CASRGTGANTEAFF.

The chain uses TRBV4-2 and TRBJ1-3; 8 bases align to TRBD1. The CDR3 runs to 18 residues. CDR1 and CDR2 (germline): LGHNA, YNFKEQ. V lost 1 base and J lost 4; bases outside the gene matches: 12. The CDR3 loop reads CASSQASDRGLPGNTIYF. In DNA, the CDR3 is TGTGCCAGCAGCCAAGCGAGCGACAGGGGCTTGCCGGGAAACACCATATATTTT.

The V gene is TRBV11-2, the J gene TRBJ2-5, with D perhaps matching TRBD1 or TRBD2 (5 bases each). Germline V gene lookup returns CDR1 SGHAT and CDR2 FQNNGV. Trimming pared 5 bases from V and 5 bases from J, leaving 15 bases between. This CDR3 has 14 amino acids. CDR3 amino acids: CASSRGANRETQYF. CDR3 in DNA: TGTGCCAGCAGCCGAGGGGCAAATAGGGAGACCCAGTACTTC.

This chain uses TRBV19 with TRBJ1-1, with unresolved D. Per germline, CDR1 LNHDA and CDR2 SQIVND (reference sequence). There are 14 residues in the CDR3. Trimming left V 7 bases short and J 5 bases short, with 17 bases between. DNA for the CDR3: TGTGCCAGTACCTTCCTCACGATGGGGACTGAAGCTTTCTTT. It specifies CASTFLTMGTEAFF.

The chain carries TRBV11-2 and TRBJ1-2, with D tentatively TRBD1 (5 bases). The V gene lost 7 bases and the J gene lost 0 bases, with 18 bases spanning the gap. Germline V lookup: CDR1 SGHAT, CDR2 FQNNGV. The length of the CDR3 is 16 residues. The CDR3, as DNA: TGTGCCAGCATCCCCGCGGGACTTTTCGCTAACTATGGCTACACCTTC. This gives the protein CASIPAGLFANYGYTF.

The rearrangement joins TRBV21-1 to TRBJ1-2; the listed D gene, TRBD1, was not tested against the DNA. TRBV21-1 is annotated as a pseudogene. The CDR3 is 18 residues long. CDR3 region: CASSNEKIRDRGTYGYTF. DNA of the CDR3: TGTGCCAGCAGCAACGAAAAGATCCGGGACAGGGGCACCTATGGCTACACCTTC.

This chain joins TRBV7-8 and TRBJ2-5; 9 bases match TRBD2. The germline CDR1 and CDR2 sequences are SGHVS and FQNEAQ. Trimming took 5 bases from V and 2 from J; bases not matched to a gene: 9. The CDR3 has 16 amino acids. The CDR3, as DNA: TGTGCCAGCAGCCCTGTGGCGGGAGGGTCACAAGAGACCCAGTACTTC. Amino acids: CASSPVAGGSQETQYF.

Only a few counts were recorded for this clone. The chain combines TRBV2 with TRBJ1-2, with D possibly matching TRBD1 (6 bases). Germline V CDR1 and CDR2: SNHLY, FYNNEI. CDR3 length: 12 residues. V lost 3 bases and J 8 bases, leaving 10 bases between the germline ends. The CDR3 here is CASSEGAQGYTF. The CDR3, as DNA: TGTGCCAGCAGTGAGGGGGCGCAGGGCTACACCTTC. The whole variable domain, filled in from reference TRBV2 and TRBJ1-2, reads EPEVTQTPSHQVTQMGQEVILRCVPISNHLYFYWYRQILGQKVEFLVSFYNNEISEKSEIFDDQFSVERPDGSNFTLKIRSTKLEDSAMYFCASSEGAQGYTFGSGTRLTVV.

The genes are TRBV2 and TRBJ2-3; no definite D call. Between the trimmed V and J ends, which lost 8 bases and 6 bases, there was a span of 18 bases. The CDR3 totals 14 residues. Germline CDR1 reads SNHLY; CDR2 reads FYNNEI. CDR3 bases: TGTGCCAGCTTGGGGTGGGGAACGACTGATACGCAGTATTTT. As protein: CASLGWGTTDTQYF.

The chain recombines TRBV6-1 with TRBJ2-7; weak D call: TRBD1 (5 bases). The CDR3 length is 13 residues. CDR1 and CDR2 (germline): MNHNS, SASEGT. Between the trimmed V and J ends, which lost 3 bases and 0 bases, there was a span of 6 bases. Written as DNA, the CDR3 is TGTGCCAGCAGTGACAGGGTCTCCTACGAGCAGTACTTC. This sequence encodes CASSDRVSYEQYF.

V gene TRBV28 combines with J gene TRBJ2-1, with 7 positions matching TRBD2. The CDR3 totals 16 residues. The germline gives CDR1 MDHEN, CDR2 SYDVKM. V shed 6 bases, J shed 3 bases, and the junction held 11 bases outside the gene matches. The DNA of the CDR3 is TGTGCCAGCAGCCTAAGAAGAGGACTAGGCTACAATGAGCAGTTCTTC. It translates to CASSLRRGLGYNEQFF.

As DNA, the CDR3 is TGTGCCAGCAGACAAGGGGAAACTAATTCACCCCTCCACTTT. It yields the protein CASRQGETNSPLHF. This chain joins TRBV2 and TRBJ1-6; D might be TRBD1 (5 bases). Germline V CDR1 and CDR2: SNHLY, FYNNEI. This CDR3 has 14 amino acids. V shed 6 bases and J shed 6 bases, with 12 bases lying between them.

The CDR3 protein is CASSPRPGEETQYF. The CDR3 DNA follows: TGTGCCAGCAGCCCGCGGCCGGGGGAAGAGACCCAGTACTTC. The chain has TRBV28 and TRBJ2-5; a possible D gene is TRBD2 (6 bases). Trimming shortened V by 6 bases and J by 3 bases, and 14 bases separated the two germline ends. CDR3 length: 14 residues. Germline V gene sequence: CDR1 MDHEN, CDR2 SYDVKM.

This clone showed up just a few times. The gene calls are TRBV21-1 and TRBJ1-5; the table assigns TRBD1, which was not confirmed against the DNA. TRBV21-1 is an annotated pseudogene. The CDR3 is made up of 19 amino acids. The CDR3 DNA sequence: TGTGCCAGCAGCAATTCCCCCCCTCAGGCATTATATAGCAATCAGCCCCAGCATTTT. Its translation: CASSNSPPQALYSNQPQHF.

This clone was seen only once. J is TRBJ2-7 and V is TRBV2; D uncertain. The germline V gene has CDR1 SNHLY and CDR2 FYNNEI. The CDR3 is made up of 12 amino acids. V was cut by 7 bases and J by 5 bases, with 12 bases left in between. The CDR3: CASKKNPHEQYF. The DNA for the CDR3 is TGTGCCAGCAAAAAAAACCCCCACGAGCAGTACTTC.

This chain uses TRBV2 with TRBJ2-4; D tentatively fits TRBD1 or TRBD2 (5 bases each). Trimming took off 1 base at V and 0 bases at J, with 10 bases between the two ends. Germline-derived CDR1 and CDR2 are SNHLY and FYNNEI. This CDR3 contains 16 residues. The CDR3 region is CASSEGGDPAKNIQYF. Here the CDR3 DNA reads TGTGCCAGCAGTGAAGGAGGGGACCCAGCCAAAAACATTCAGTACTTC.

This clone was counted between two and nine times. The V call is TRBV6-5, the J call TRBJ1-1; 9 bases are a match to TRBD1. The CDR3 length is 14 residues. V trimming: 0 bases; J trimming: 6 bases; junction bases outside the gene matches: 2. CDR1 is MNHEY, CDR2 SVGAGI, per germline. The DNA of the CDR3 is TGTGCCAGCAGTTACTCCGACAGGGGGTCTGAAGCTTTCTTT. Amino acids: CASSYSDRGSEAFF.

This rearrangement joins TRBV19 to TRBJ2-3; either TRBD1 or TRBD2 may supply D (6 bases each). Deletions cut 10 bases from V and 4 bases from J, with 18 bases between. The germline V gene has CDR1 LNHDA and CDR2 SQIVND (reference sequence). This CDR3 has 14 amino acids. The CDR3 bases are TGTGCCACTCTTAAGACAGGAGGGGCAGATACGCAGTATTTT. It codes for CATLKTGGADTQYF. Combining the CDR3 with reference TRBV19 and TRBJ2-3 gives the whole variable domain DGGITQSPKYLFRKEGQNVTLSCEQNLNHDAMYWYRQDPGQGLRLIYYSQIVNDFQKGDIAEGYSVSREKKESFPLTVTSAQKNPTAFYLCATLKTGGADTQYFGPGTRLTVL.